Sequencing of this T cell receptor beta chain was carried out in a study of cytomegalovirus exposure and HLA in healthy donors. This clone was counted a single time. With 60 Vbeta and 13 Jbeta primers, the PCR was carried out. Some clones are missing from TCRdb's copy, which holds only in-frame ones; the method was immunoSEQ multiplex PCR. This repertoire shows about 120,000 clones, 65% to 80% found once; its top ten account for 30%. Germline V CDR1 and CDR2: LNHNV, YYDKDF (reference sequence). CDR3 length: 19 residues. Trimming cost V 3 bases and J 5 bases; bases outside gene matches: 17. This chain joins TRBV15 and TRBJ2-3; TRBD1 agrees at 10 bases. This clonotype originated in a man aged 55 to 70 in good health and CMV-seropositive. Source material: PBMCs. DNA for the CDR3: TGTGCCACCAGCAGTTATGGGACAGGGGTAAGCGGCCTAAGAGATACGCAGTATTTT. Translation: CATSSYGTGVSGLRDTQYF.